The rows below give T cell receptor beta chains drawn from one sample of a study of cytomegalovirus exposure and HLA in healthy donors. Measured with immunoSEQ multiplex PCR; TCRdb has only the in-frame clones, and not every one. The sample consists of over 30,000 clones, about 70% of them appearing once. The sample taken for sequencing was PBMCs. The receptor source for this set is a man in his forties in good health and CMV-seropositive. Each CDR3 is given without its conserved first and last residue.

CDR3 length	J gene	V gene	CDR3 protein
15	TRBJ2-6	TRBV19	ASSIEGGLVWANVLT
14	TRBJ2-1	TRBV6-1	ASSEKGLVAYNEQF
14	TRBJ1-2	TRBV6-6	ASSYAPSGTGNGYT
13	TRBJ1-2	TRBV2	ASSEPGQGFWGYT
12	TRBJ2-7	TRBV7-9	ASSLGTDSPEQY
14	TRBJ2-5	TRBV6-5	ASSYSGLQVGETQY
14	TRBJ2-3	TRBV7-2	ASSPPGAPSTDTQY
13	TRBJ2-7	TRBV5-1	ASSPRTGLSYEQY
14	TRBJ1-3	TRBV6-5	ASSYSGTASGNTIY
11	TRBJ2-5	TRBV2	ALTRGQGETQY
13	TRBJ1-5	TRBV18	ASSSETGYNQPQH
11	TRBJ2-2	TRBV6-1	ASSPGLAGELF
16	TRBJ2-3	TRBV19	ASSPSGGGAYTTDTQY
11	TRBJ2-7	TRBV11-1	ASRPQGPYEQY
15	TRBJ2-3	TRBV9	ASSVVGGGLSTDTQY
12	TRBJ1-3	TRBV10-3	AIRGPDSGNTIY
11	TRBJ2-3	TRBV4-2	ASSHSSGDTQY
11	TRBJ2-5	TRBV7-2	ASCLAGLETQY
14	TRBJ2-1	TRBV7-2	ASSARQGANYNEQF
14	TRBJ2-7	TRBV21-1	ASSKVRDRENDEQY
12	TRBJ1-2	TRBV7-9	ASSPRQGNYGYA
12	TRBJ1-1	TRBV2	ASSDFRTPRRAF
11	TRBJ2-7	TRBV30	AWSPIGGNEQY
12	TRBJ1-5	TRBV6-1	ASSLQDSNQPQH
13	TRBJ2-5	TRBV4-1	ASSLTSGEGETQY
14	TRBJ2-3	TRBV10-3	AISRLATTSADTQY
15	TRBJ1-4	TRBV9	ASSVGAGQGANEKLF
11	TRBJ2-7	TRBV28	ASSMPQTGEQY
15	TRBJ2-2	TRBV5-5	ASSSTVGQANTGELF
12	TRBJ2-5	TRBV5-6	ASTSPRQKETQY
11	TRBJ1-1	TRBV10-3	AISQGTNTEAF
13	TRBJ1-2	TRBV27	ASSLSQGPNYGYT
10	TRBJ2-1	TRBV7-2	ASSLVLNEQF
12	TRBJ2-2	TRBV6-1	ASRRQLNTGELF
12	TRBJ2-1	TRBV7-9	ASRSIAGGHEQF
10	TRBJ1-2	TRBV7-9	ASSTSTYGYT
11	TRBJ2-7	TRBV7-8	ASSLGGFDEQY
12	TRBJ1-5	TRBV5-1	ASSLRGGDQPQH
12	TRBJ2-5	TRBV5-1	ASSLLPGAETQY
14	TRBJ1-1	TRBV14	ASSRSLNRENTEAF
11	TRBJ2-5	TRBV28	ASSRQGRETQY
12	TRBJ1-1	TRBV5-4	ASSLGREWTEAF
12	TRBJ2-7	TRBV10-3	AISERGNFYEQY
13	TRBJ2-7	TRBV7-2	ASRLDPSGGTEQY